This passage covers 23 T cell receptor beta chains from one sample sequenced in a study of blood T cells in healthy people across ages. PCR was performed a second time for about 7 to 11 cycles using a sample-barcoded 5' primer and a J-beta primer mix. TCRdb processed the 5' RACE reads anew with MiXCR; each CDR3 protein has one entry. This table has roughly 900,000 distinct CDR3 sequences, around 28% appearing once. The source material was blood. These receptors came from a woman older than 75 in good health.

This clonotype was detected ten times or more. CDR3 loop: CASSARGDGGLAATQYF. In nucleotides, the CDR3 is TGTGCCAGCAGCGCACGGGGGGACGGAGGACTAGCGGCTACCCAGTACTTC. The genes are TRBV9 and TRBJ2-5; TRBD2 matches at 10 bases. This CDR3 spans 17 amino acids. With 3 bases clipped from V and 8 bases from J, the junction kept 16 bases outside the gene matches. Germline V CDR1 and CDR2: SGDLS, YYNGEE.

This clonotype was seen at least ten times. The genes are TRBV5-1 and TRBJ1-2; 7 nucleotides align to TRBD1. J lost 0 bases, V lost 3 bases, and 5 bases had no gene match. CDR1 and CDR2 from the germline V gene are SGHRS and YFSETQ. The CDR3 is 15 residues long. The CDR3 region has the DNA TGCGCCAGCAGCTCGGAGACAGGGTCTAACTATGGCTACACCTTC. Protein product: CASSSETGSNYGYTF.

In regard to this clonotype: Relative to the germline gene, one junction end is altered; a read error may explain this. The rearrangement links TRBV6-5 to TRBJ2-1; the match to TRBD2 covers 7 bases. Germline loops: CDR1 MNHEY, CDR2 SVGAGI. The CDR3 is 13 residues long. The CDR3 DNA reads TGTGCCGGCAGTCAAACTAGCGTGAATGAGCAGTTCTTC. Protein product: CAGSQTSVNEQFF.

This clonotype occurred a few times. The chain has TRBV3-1 and TRBJ1-1; D unclear. The CDR3 runs to 15 residues. The V end was cut by 8 bases, the J end by 6 bases, with 22 bases between. Germline V gene data show CDR1 as LGHDT and CDR2 as YNNKEL (reference sequence). The CDR3 spells CASLNSHGGRAEAFF. The CDR3 DNA reads TGTGCCAGCCTGAATTCCCACGGAGGACGGGCTGAAGCTTTCTTT.

This clonotype was recorded at least ten times. The rearrangement links TRBV4-3 to TRBJ1-2; D not resolved. V was clipped by 0 bases and J by 1 base, with 9 bases between them. The CDR3 spans 15 residues. CDR1 is LGHNA and CDR2 is YSLEER in the germline V gene. The CDR3 spells CASSQDREDNYGYTF. For the CDR3, the DNA is TGCGCCAGCAGCCAAGATCGGGAAGATAACTATGGCTACACCTTC.

This clonotype was observed a few times. This could be a read error, since a much larger clone is one nucleotide away. The rearrangement uses TRBV7-9 and TRBJ2-1; possible D gene TRBD2, 6 bases. Gene TRBJ2-7 matches the end of the DNA better, so the J call may be wrong. Germline lookup yields CDR1 SEHNR and CDR2 FQNEAQ (reference sequence). The length of the CDR3 is 15 residues. Here the CDR3 DNA reads TGTGCCAGCAGCTTAAGTAGCGGCTCCTACAATGAGCAGTACTTC. Its protein product is CASSLSSGSYNEQYF.

This sequence joins TRBV20-1 and TRBJ2-1; D is possibly TRBD1 (6 bases). CDR3 length: 12 residues. Trimming removed 5 bases at V and 9 bases at J, with 14 bases between. Germline V gene lookup returns CDR1 DFQATT and CDR2 SNEGSKA (reference sequence). Here the CDR3 DNA reads TGCAGTGCTGCAGGGGTTTGGGGTGAGCAGTTCTTC. As protein: CSAAGVWGEQFF.

The chain uses TRBV29-1 and TRBJ2-7; D not certain. With 1 base removed from V and 3 bases from J, the gap between germline ends came to 7 bases. CDR1 is SQVTM and CDR2 is ANQGSEA in the germline V gene. The CDR3 has 12 amino acids. In DNA form, the CDR3 reads TGCAGCGTTGAAGGGCCTCTCTACGAGCAGTACTTC. It translates to CSVEGPLYEQYF.

This clonotype came up many times. This rearrangement joins TRBV12-3 or TRBV12-4 to TRBJ1-1; 8 bases are shared with TRBD1. With V trimmed by 4 bases and J by 1 base, 2 bases remained unmatched. The CDR3 spans 14 residues. CDR3 sequence: CASSWTGKNTEAFF. Here the CDR3 DNA reads TGTGCCAGCAGTTGGACAGGGAAGAACACTGAAGCTTTCTTT.

This clonotype occurred a few times. This sequence may be a read error, since a much larger clone differs from it by one base. The chain uses TRBV6-1 and TRBJ1-2; D is uncertain. The CDR3 contains 13 residues. Trimming left V 6 bases short and J 3 bases short, with 11 bases between. In germline, CDR1 is MNHNS, CDR2 SASEGT. CDR3 sequence: CASRERDYYGYTF. CDR3 nucleotide sequence: TGTGCCAGCAGGGAGAGGGATTACTATGGCTACACCTTC.

The CDR3 region is CASRYDTTDTQYF. CDR3 nucleotides: TGTGCCAGCAGATACGACACAACAGATACGCAGTATTTT. This chain joins TRBV6-1 and TRBJ2-3; no firm D call. CDR1 and CDR2 (germline): MNHNS, SASEGT. CDR3 size: 13 residues. V lost 6 bases, J lost 3 bases, and 10 bases lay in between.

This chain links TRBV21-1 with TRBJ2-7; TRBD1, the D gene given by the table, was not confirmed from the DNA. TRBV21-1 corresponds to a pseudogene. The CDR3 extends over 14 amino acids. Here the CDR3 reads CASSKTGSMYEQYF. CDR3 sequence (DNA): TGTGCCAGCAGCAAGACAGGGAGTATGTACGAGCAGTACTTC.

Comments on this clonotype: A much more abundant neighbour one base away suggests this may be a read error. The chain couples TRBV29-1 to TRBJ2-7; perhaps D is TRBD1 or TRBD2 (7 bases each). The CDR3 runs 14 residues. Trimming pared 0 bases from V and 7 bases from J, leaving 16 bases between. The germline V gene encodes CDR1 SQVTM and CDR2 ANQGSEA. Written as DNA, the CDR3 is TGCAGCGTTGAAGATCAGGGGGGGTCGAATGAGCAGTACTTC. This codes for CSVEDQGGSNEQYF.

This chain links TRBV7-2 with TRBJ1-5; no clear D. The V gene's germline CDR1 is SGHTA and CDR2 FQGNSA. Trimming cost V 6 bases and J 1 base, with 10 bases left between them. The CDR3 sequence is 14 residues long. CDR3 amino acids: CASRAGESNQPQHF. CDR3 DNA: TGTGCCAGCAGGGCTGGAGAGAGCAATCAGCCCCAGCATTTT.

As to this clonotype: A much larger clone is a single base away; this may be a read error. The chain uses TRBV18 and TRBJ2-1; a possible D gene is TRBD1 (6 bases). CDR1 is KGHSH and CDR2 is LQKENI in the germline V gene. This CDR3 is built from 11 residues. The V and J ends lost 5 bases and 15 bases respectively, with 14 bases between them. This CDR3 reads CASSSYRAPFF. In DNA, the CDR3 is TGTGCCAGCTCATCCTACAGGGCACCGTTCTTC.

There are many counts of this clonotype. This chain uses TRBV11-2 with TRBJ2-3, with a possible D match to TRBD2 (5 bases). The CDR3 has 17 amino acids. CDR1 and CDR2 from the germline V gene are SGHAT and FQNNGV. Deletions cut 5 bases from V and 1 base from J, with 19 bases between. The CDR3 DNA reads TGTGCCAGCAGCCGTCGGGTCTCGGGGTATGGCACAGATACGCAGTATTTT. Encoded protein: CASSRRVSGYGTDTQYF.

Comments on this clonotype: A much larger clone differs by one base, so this may be a read error. The chain uses TRBV10-1 and TRBJ2-5, with 9 bases aligning to TRBD1. V shed 4 bases, J shed 5 bases, and the junction held 5 bases outside the gene matches. This CDR3 is 14 amino acids long. Germline loops: CDR1 WNHNN, CDR2 SYGVQD (reference sequence). The CDR3 DNA reads as TGCGCCAGCAGTGGTGGGACAGGGCCTGAGACCCAGTACTTC. It codes for CASSGGTGPETQYF.

The genes are TRBV7-9 and TRBJ1-2, with 10 bases lining up with TRBD1. The germline CDR1 and CDR2 sequences are SEHNR and FQNEAQ (reference sequence). The junction had 7 bases not matched to a gene; V was cut back by 0 bases and J by 6 bases. The CDR3 runs 16 residues. The CDR3 reads CASSLARDRGGDGYTF. CDR3 coding DNA: TGTGCCAGCAGCTTAGCTCGGGACAGGGGAGGAGATGGCTACACCTTC.

The sample holds many counts of this clonotype. The CDR3 loop reads CSARDPSGTSGPVNEQFF. DNA for the CDR3: TGCAGTGCTAGAGACCCGAGCGGGACTAGCGGGCCCGTCAATGAGCAGTTCTTC. The rearrangement uses TRBV20-1 and TRBJ2-1; TRBD2 aligns across 12 bases. J was trimmed by 6 bases and V by 0 bases; bases with no gene match: 12. This CDR3 contains 18 residues. The germline V gene encodes CDR1 DFQATT and CDR2 SNEGSKA (reference sequence).

The chain couples TRBV12-3 or TRBV12-4 to TRBJ1-2; TRBD1 matches at 10 bases. The J segment lost 5 bases and the V segment lost 6 bases, leaving 9 bases of the junction unmatched. CDR3 length equals 15 residues. CDR3 DNA sequence: TGTGCCAGCAGGACTTCCGGGACAGGGGTTTATGGCTACACCTTC. It specifies CASRTSGTGVYGYTF.

This chain connects TRBV2 to TRBJ2-1; TRBD1 is a possible D gene (5 bases). Trimming stripped 4 bases from V and 7 bases from J, with 5 bases between. The germline CDR1 and CDR2 sequences are SNHLY and FYNNEI. The CDR3 sequence is 11 residues long. The CDR3 region has the DNA TGTGCCAGCAGTGGACAGAATGAGCAGTTCTTC. Translated, it gives CASSGQNEQFF.

This clonotype was detected many times. This chain joins TRBV28 and TRBJ2-6; 11 bases line up with TRBD2. Germline CDR1 is MDHEN and CDR2 is SYDVKM. The CDR3 length is 18 residues. Trimming removed 4 bases from V and 0 bases from J; junction bases left unmatched: 5. CDR3 residues: CASSSLAGVGSGANVLTF. The CDR3 region has the DNA TGTGCCAGCAGTTCACTAGCGGGGGTCGGCTCTGGGGCCAACGTCCTGACTTTC. Drawing the rest from reference TRBV28 and TRBJ2-6, the complete variable domain is DVKVTQSSRYLVKRTGEKVFLECVQDMDHENMFWYRQDPGLGLRLIYFSYDVKMKEKGDIPEGYSVSREKKERFSLILESASTNQTSMYLCASSSLAGVGSGANVLTFGAGSRLTVL.

This clonotype was seen repeatedly, ten times or more. V usage is TRBV20-1 and J usage is TRBJ2-1, with no clear D. V was clipped by 6 bases and J by 4 bases, with 13 bases between them. This CDR3 region has 13 residues. The germline CDR1 and CDR2 sequences are DFQATT and SNEGSKA (reference sequence). This chain's CDR3 is CSAKGWGYNEQFF. In DNA form, the CDR3 reads TGCAGTGCAAAGGGTTGGGGATACAATGAGCAGTTCTTC.